This T cell receptor (beta chain) was recorded in a study of OX40 agonist ivuxolimab in advanced cancers. Study context: Allowance was made for prior anti-PD-1, anti-PD-L1 or anti-CTLA-4 therapy, and about 40% had some.

Method: immunoSEQ multiplex PCR; TCRdb's copy keeps in-frame clones and lacks some. The repertoire holds 100,000 or so clones, with 90% to 97% as singletons. Study-wide results and limits: Dose levels from 0.1 to 3.0 mg/kg saw CD4+ and CD8+ blood T cells expand clonally by week 6.

Germline CDR1 LGHNA, CDR2 YSLEER. With 0 bases clipped from V and 4 bases from J, the junction kept 3 bases outside the gene matches. There are 14 residues in the CDR3. Points on this clone: The target antigen is unknown.

The receptor was isolated from an adult with an advanced solid tumor such as melanoma, head and neck, liver or kidney cancer. This sequence joins TRBV4-3 and TRBJ2-7, with TRBD2 identical over 7 bases. The sample in question was CD4+ or CD8+ T cells sorted from blood, obtained in a trial of the OX40 agonist ivuxolimab. Here the CDR3 DNA reads TGCGCCAGCAGCCAAGAGGAGCGGGATTACGAGCAGTACTTC. It yields the protein CASSQEERDYEQYF.